There are many counts of the clone carrying this T cell receptor beta chain. Healthy Caucasian individuals from Russia aged about 6 to 100 were enrolled as donors. Around 10 milliliters of peripheral blood were drawn from each donor. The record originates from a study of blood T cells in healthy people across ages. For the second PCR, which ran for 7 to 11 cycles, a sample-barcoded 5' primer and a J-beta primer mix were used. Every sample gave at least 2.5 million paired-end reads containing CDR3. TCRdb re-called the 5' RACE reads through MiXCR, storing one row per CDR3 protein. The sample has some 730,000 distinct CDR3 sequences; 22% are singletons. The CDR3 extends over 15 amino acids. Trimming removed 1 base at V and 10 bases at J, with 16 bases between. CDR1 and CDR2 (germline): SGHTA, FQGNSA.

The chain couples TRBV7-2 to TRBJ1-4; D may be TRBD1 (5 bases). This clonotype was sampled from a man in his sixties or seventies in good health. Sequenced sample: blood. CDR3 in DNA: TGTGCCAGCAGCTTAGTGGGGAAAGGGAGGGGAAAACTGTTTTTT. Its protein product is CASSLVGKGRGKLFF.